A selection of T cell receptor beta chains follows, all from one sample in a study of T-cell memory formation after mild COVID-19. TCRdb re-called the 5' RACE reads with MiXCR, one entry per CDR3 protein. The sample holds 110,000 to 150,000 distinct CDR3 sequences; around 27% are singletons and the top ten take around 22%. What was sequenced was PBMCs or a T cell subset sorted from them (not recorded which). Receptors were obtained from an adult woman who had mild COVID-19 (a few samples of this study predate the infection). Cell type and time point are not known. CDR3s include the opening cysteine and the closing phenylalanine or tryptophan. A D gene is named only where the DNA matches it firmly. Part of the rows lack a size; the others show once, few, many or a class for expanded clones.

j_gene | d_gene | v_gene | abundance | CDR3aa | CDR3nt
TRBJ2-7 | NA | TRBV4-1 | NA | CASSPLQGSSYEQYF | TGCGCCAGCAGCCCTTTACAGGGCAGCTCCTACGAGCAGTACTTC
TRBJ2-1 | NA | TRBV5-6 | NA | CASSSTGSFFNEQFF | TGTGCCAGCAGCTCGACAGGTTCCTTCTTCAATGAGCAGTTCTTC
TRBJ2-7 | NA | TRBV6-2/TRBV6-3 | few | CASSSLSSSYEQYF | TGTGCCAGCAGTTCCTTGTCATCCTCCTACGAGCAGTACTTC
TRBJ2-3 | TRBD2 | TRBV7-8 | few | CASSSGYASGGGDTQYF | TGTGCCAGCAGCTCCGGTTATGCTAGCGGGGGTGGAGATACGCAGTATTTT
TRBJ2-7 | TRBD2 | TRBV28 | few | CASSPTGTTYEQYF | TGTGCCAGCAGTCCAACCGGGACTACTTACGAGCAGTACTTC
TRBJ2-3 | TRBD2 | TRBV5-6 | NA | CASSLDGERGGFTDTQYF | TGTGCCAGCAGCTTGGATGGTGAGCGGGGGGGTTTCACAGATACGCAGTATTTT
TRBJ2-1 | NA | TRBV6-1 | NA | CACTWTDDYNEQFF | TGTGCGTGCACGTGGACAGACGACTACAATGAGCAGTTCTTC
TRBJ2-3 | TRBD2 | TRBV7-9 | NA | CASLTSGMVTDTQYF | TGTGCCAGCCTGACTAGCGGGATGGTGACAGATACGCAGTATTTT
TRBJ1-2 | NA | TRBV5-1 | NA | CASSLLLGNVGYTF | TGCGCCAGCAGCTTGTTGCTAGGGAACGTCGGCTACACCTTC
TRBJ2-1 | TRBD1 | TRBV7-6 | NA | CASSLQGAGEQFF | TGTGCCAGCAGCTTACAGGGGGCAGGAGAGCAGTTCTTC
TRBJ2-7 | NA | TRBV5-4 | NA | CASSQEGTYEQYF | TGTGCCAGCAGCCAGGAGGGTACCTACGAGCAGTACTTC
TRBJ2-7 | TRBD1 | TRBV25-1 | NA | CASSESGTGDYEQYF | TGTGCCAGCAGTGAGAGCGGGACAGGGGACTACGAGCAGTACTTC
TRBJ1-2 | NA | TRBV4-1 | NA | CASSQVSGLDYGYTF | TGCGCCAGCAGCCAAGTCTCGGGGTTGGACTATGGCTACACCTTC
TRBJ1-6 | TRBD1 | TRBV7-8 | NA | CASSSGQGASPLHF | TGTGCCAGCAGCTCCGGACAGGGAGCTTCACCCCTCCACTTT
TRBJ2-1 | TRBD2 | TRBV6-5 | few | CASSPFHGTSGRVARNEQFF | TGTGCCAGCAGTCCCTTCCATGGGACTAGCGGGAGGGTAGCGAGAAATGAGCAGTTCTTC
TRBJ2-1 | NA | TRBV6-2/TRBV6-3 | NA | CASSYLRDEQFF | TGTGCCAGCAGTTACCTGCGTGATGAGCAGTTCTTC
TRBJ2-1 | NA | TRBV7-9 | few | CASSLPAALSGLYNEQFF | TGTGCCAGCAGCTTACCAGCCGCACTAAGCGGGCTCTACAATGAGCAGTTCTTC
TRBJ1-1 | NA | TRBV6-1 | once | CASSDRQGFFTPGSGTEAFF | TGTGCCAGCAGTGATCGTCAGGGGTTTTTCACTCCGGGGAGTGGCACTGAAGCTTTCTTT
TRBJ2-7 | NA | TRBV9 | NA | CASGGTLSYEQYF | TGTGCCAGCGGAGGTACCCTTTCCTACGAGCAGTACTTC
TRBJ1-1 | NA | TRBV11-2 | few | CASSELQGKNTEAFF | TGTGCCAGCAGCGAATTACAGGGCAAGAACACTGAAGCTTTCTTT
TRBJ2-6 | NA | TRBV12-3/TRBV12-4 | NA | CASSSGFASGANVLTF | TGTGCCAGCAGTTCAGGGTTTGCCTCTGGGGCCAACGTCCTGACTTTC
TRBJ1-2 | NA | TRBV7-9 | NA | CASSLVSGTYGYTF | TGTGCCAGCAGCTTAGTGTCAGGGACATATGGCTACACCTTC
TRBJ2-7 | TRBD2 | TRBV7-9 | few | CASSLVTSGPVYEQYF | TGTGCCAGCAGCTTAGTTACTAGCGGTCCCGTCTACGAGCAGTACTTC
TRBJ1-1 | NA | TRBV15 | few | CATSSAPGIEAFF | TGTGCCACCAGCAGCGCCCCAGGGATTGAAGCTTTCTTT
TRBJ1-2 | TRBD1 | TRBV29-1 | NA | CSVGTGPYGYTF | TGCAGCGTGGGGACAGGGCCATACGGCTACACCTTC
TRBJ2-1 | NA | TRBV4-1 | many | CASSPVQGPNEQFF | TGCGCCAGCAGCCCGGTACAGGGCCCCAATGAGCAGTTCTTC
TRBJ2-1 | NA | TRBV4-2 | few | CASSQAANEQFF | TGTGCCAGCAGCCAAGCGGCGAATGAGCAGTTCTTC
TRBJ2-3 | NA | TRBV7-9 | many | CASSPLDTFGDTQYF | TGTGCCAGCAGCCCCTTGGACACCTTCGGAGATACGCAGTATTTT
TRBJ1-1 | NA | TRBV5-1 | NA | CASSSNAEDTEAFF | TGCGCCAGCAGCTCGAACGCCGAGGACACTGAAGCTTTCTTT
TRBJ2-7 | TRBD2 | TRBV27 | NA | CASSGSGSPNYEQYF | TGTGCCAGCAGCGGCAGCGGGAGTCCAAACTACGAGCAGTACTTC
TRBJ1-2 | TRBD1 | TRBV4-1 | few | CASSQGTGVHYGYTF | TGCGCCAGCAGCCAAGGGACAGGGGTTCACTATGGCTACACCTTC
TRBJ2-7 | NA | TRBV20-1 | few | CSARDYDRSYEQYF | TGCAGTGCTAGAGATTACGACCGCTCCTACGAGCAGTACTTC
TRBJ2-5 | TRBD2 | TRBV4-1 | NA | CASSQAWLAGGGWETQYF | TGCGCCAGCAGCCAAGCGTGGCTAGCGGGCGGAGGCTGGGAGACCCAGTACTTC
TRBJ1-1 | NA | TRBV5-1 | NA | CASRGDPNTEAFF | TGCGCCAGCAGGGGCGACCCGAACACTGAAGCTTTCTTT
TRBJ1-1 | NA | TRBV7-8 | NA | CASSLGVYTEAFF | TGTGCCAGCAGCCTGGGAGTTTACACTGAAGCTTTCTTT
TRBJ2-5 | NA | TRBV10-2 | many | CASSTPGLETQYF | TGCGCCAGCAGCACCCCAGGGTTGGAGACCCAGTACTTC
TRBJ1-4 | TRBD1 | TRBV7-9 | NA | CASSLAGGEKLFF | TGTGCCAGCAGCTTGGCAGGGGGGGAAAAACTGTTTTTT
TRBJ2-7 | NA | TRBV6-6 | NA | CASSLGGGAGYEQYF | TGTGCCAGCAGTTTGGGCGGAGGGGCTGGCTACGAGCAGTACTTC
TRBJ2-3 | NA | TRBV28 | few | CASSARGDFTDTQYF | TGTGCCAGCAGCGCTCGAGGGGACTTCACAGATACGCAGTATTTT
TRBJ2-6 | NA | TRBV9 | few | CASSVAKGPKTHGANVLTF | TGTGCCAGCAGCGTAGCTAAGGGACCGAAAACCCATGGGGCCAACGTCCTGACTTTC
TRBJ1-1 | NA | TRBV29-1 | NA | CSVDGESNTEAFF | TGCAGCGTTGACGGGGAAAGTAACACTGAAGCTTTCTTT
TRBJ2-1 | TRBD1 | TRBV5-1 | NA | CASSSGQAFYNEQFF | TGCGCCAGCAGCTCGGGACAGGCGTTCTACAATGAGCAGTTCTTC
TRBJ2-7 | TRBD1 | TRBV5-5 | few | CASSPRQGGYYEQYF | TGTGCCAGCAGCCCCCGACAGGGGGGATACTACGAGCAGTACTTC
TRBJ1-2 | NA | TRBV5-1 | few | CASSPSGTYHGYTF | TGCGCCAGCAGCCCCTCGGGGACATATCATGGCTACACCTTC
TRBJ2-1 | TRBD1 | TRBV7-9 | many | CASRMGQGKMNEQFF | TGTGCCAGCAGAATGGGACAGGGTAAAATGAATGAGCAGTTCTTC
TRBJ2-7 | NA | TRBV4-3 | NA | CASSQGLSAGPYEQYF | TGCGCCAGCAGCCAGGGATTATCGGCGGGACCATACGAGCAGTACTTC
TRBJ2-1 | TRBD1 | TRBV27 | NA | CASSSGTEGNEQFF | TGTGCCAGCAGTTCGGGGACAGAGGGAAATGAGCAGTTCTTC
TRBJ1-2 | NA | TRBV4-1 | once | CASSQLGGTGYTF | TGCGCCAGCAGCCAACTGGGAGGGACGGGCTACACCTTC
TRBJ2-3 | NA | TRBV20-1 | NA | CSARGQGDTQYF | TGCAGTGCTAGAGGTCAGGGAGATACGCAGTATTTT
TRBJ1-4 | NA | TRBV2 | NA | CASSEQWGENEKLFF | TGTGCCAGCAGTGAACAGTGGGGGGAGAATGAAAAACTGTTTTTT
TRBJ2-7 | TRBD2 | TRBV7-6 | few | CASSSSGGFHEQYF | TGTGCCAGCAGCTCGAGCGGGGGGTTCCACGAGCAGTACTTC
TRBJ2-5 | TRBD2 | TRBV12-5 | NA | CASGFQRDLLETQYF | TGTGCTAGTGGTTTCCAGCGGGACCTACTAGAGACCCAGTACTTC
TRBJ2-5 | TRBD1 | TRBV5-6 | NA | CASSLEGTGGQETQYF | TGTGCCAGCAGCTTGGAAGGGACAGGGGGCCAAGAGACCCAGTACTTC
TRBJ2-7 | NA | TRBV5-6 | NA | CASSTRGSYEQYF | TGTGCCAGCAGCACTAGGGGCTCCTACGAGCAGTACTTC